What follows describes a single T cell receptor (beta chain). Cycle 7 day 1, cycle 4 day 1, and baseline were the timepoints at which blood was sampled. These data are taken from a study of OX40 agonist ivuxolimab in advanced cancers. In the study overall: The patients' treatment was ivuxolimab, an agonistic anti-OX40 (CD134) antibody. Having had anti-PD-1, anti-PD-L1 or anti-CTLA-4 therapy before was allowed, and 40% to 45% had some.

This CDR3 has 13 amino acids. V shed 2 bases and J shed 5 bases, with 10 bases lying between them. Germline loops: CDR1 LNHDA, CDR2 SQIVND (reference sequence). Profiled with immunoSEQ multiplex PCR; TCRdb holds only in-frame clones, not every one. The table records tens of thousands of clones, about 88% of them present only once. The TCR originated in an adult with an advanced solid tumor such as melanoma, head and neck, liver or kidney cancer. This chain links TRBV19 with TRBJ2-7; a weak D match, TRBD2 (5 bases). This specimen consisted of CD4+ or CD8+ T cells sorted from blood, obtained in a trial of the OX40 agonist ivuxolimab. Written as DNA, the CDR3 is TGTGCCAGTAGTATACGGGGAGTGGACGAGCAGTACTTC. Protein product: CASSIRGVDEQYF.